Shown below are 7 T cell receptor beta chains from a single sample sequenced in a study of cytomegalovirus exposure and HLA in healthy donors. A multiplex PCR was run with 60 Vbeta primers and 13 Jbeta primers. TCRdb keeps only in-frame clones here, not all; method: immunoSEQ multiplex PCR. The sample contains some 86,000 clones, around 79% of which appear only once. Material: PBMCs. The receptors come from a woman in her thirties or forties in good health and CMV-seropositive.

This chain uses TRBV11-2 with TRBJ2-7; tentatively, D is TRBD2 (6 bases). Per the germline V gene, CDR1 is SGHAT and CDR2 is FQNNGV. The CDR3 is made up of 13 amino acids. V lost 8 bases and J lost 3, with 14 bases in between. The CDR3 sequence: CASRPGLFYEQYF. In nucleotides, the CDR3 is TGTGCCAGCCGTCCGGGACTTTTCTACGAGCAGTACTTC.

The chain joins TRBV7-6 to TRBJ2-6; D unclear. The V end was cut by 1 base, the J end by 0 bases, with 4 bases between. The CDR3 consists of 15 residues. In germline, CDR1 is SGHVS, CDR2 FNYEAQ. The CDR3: CASSLESSGANVLTF. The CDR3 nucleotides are TGTGCCAGCAGCTTAGAGAGCTCTGGGGCCAACGTCCTGACTTTC.

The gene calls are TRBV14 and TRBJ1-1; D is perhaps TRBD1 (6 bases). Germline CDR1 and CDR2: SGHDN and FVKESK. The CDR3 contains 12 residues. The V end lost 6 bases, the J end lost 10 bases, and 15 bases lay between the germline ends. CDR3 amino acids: CASRGPTGTAFF. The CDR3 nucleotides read TGTGCCAGCAGAGGGCCGACAGGTACAGCTTTCTTT. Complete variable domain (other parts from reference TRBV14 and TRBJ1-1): EAGVTQFPSHSVIEKGQTVTLRCDPISGHDNLYWYRRVMGKEIKFLLHFVKESKQDESGMPNNRFLAERTGGTYSTLKVQPAELEDSGVYFCASRGPTGTAFFGQGTRLTVV.

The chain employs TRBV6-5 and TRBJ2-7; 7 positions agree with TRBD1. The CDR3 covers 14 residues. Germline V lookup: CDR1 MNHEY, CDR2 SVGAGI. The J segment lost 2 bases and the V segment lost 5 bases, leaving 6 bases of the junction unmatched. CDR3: CASSPTGVTYEQYF. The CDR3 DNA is TGTGCCAGCAGTCCTACAGGGGTAACCTACGAGCAGTACTTC.

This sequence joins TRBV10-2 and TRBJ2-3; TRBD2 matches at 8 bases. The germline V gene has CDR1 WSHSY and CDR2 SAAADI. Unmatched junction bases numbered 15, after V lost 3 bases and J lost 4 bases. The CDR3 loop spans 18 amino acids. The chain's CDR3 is CASSESSGAGRGADTQYF. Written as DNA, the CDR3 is TGCGCCAGCAGTGAATCCAGCGGAGCCGGGAGGGGGGCAGATACGCAGTATTTT.

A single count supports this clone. CDR3 nucleotides: TGTGCCAGCAGTTTCAGTAGCGGGAGGTTTTGGGAGGAGACCCAGTACTTC. Translation: CASSFSSGRFWEETQYF. The rearrangement links TRBV28 to TRBJ2-5; 10 positions agree with TRBD2. V gave up 3 bases and J gave up 5 bases; unmatched junction bases: 12. CDR3 size: 17 residues. Germline V gene lookup returns CDR1 MDHEN and CDR2 SYDVKM.

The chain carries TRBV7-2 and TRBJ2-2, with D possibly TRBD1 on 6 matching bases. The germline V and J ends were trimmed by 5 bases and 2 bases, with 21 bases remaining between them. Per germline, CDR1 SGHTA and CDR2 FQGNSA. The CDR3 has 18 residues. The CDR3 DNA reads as TGTGCCAGCAGCCTTTACAAACAGGGAAATTTCAACACCGGGGAGCTGTTTTTT. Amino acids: CASSLYKQGNFNTGELFF.